This T cell receptor beta chain stems from a study of OX40 agonist ivuxolimab in advanced cancers. Study as a whole: Dose-escalation patients' cancers were hepatocellular carcinoma, melanoma, renal cell or head and neck cancer.

This clone was picked up one time. Per the germline V gene, CDR1 is SGHTA and CDR2 is FQGTGA. Trimming took off 0 bases at V and 4 bases at J, with 14 bases between the two ends. The CDR3 runs to 16 residues. Sequenced by immunoSEQ multiplex PCR; TCRdb stores in-frame clones only, minus some. The table has 65,000 to 90,000 clones, 75% to 85% seen once. The origin of this receptor is an adult with an advanced solid tumor such as melanoma, head and neck, liver or kidney cancer. The input for sequencing was CD4+ or CD8+ T cells sorted from blood, taken in a trial of the OX40 agonist ivuxolimab. The chain carries TRBV7-3 and TRBJ2-3; the D gene is possibly TRBD2 (6 bases). The CDR3 DNA sequence: TGTGCCAGCAGCTTAACGTTAGGCAGGGAGGCAGATACGCAGTATTTT. Translating gives CASSLTLGREADTQYF.